One sample yielded the 25 T cell receptor beta chains listed below, sequenced in a study of CD8+CD57+ T cells in acquired aplastic anemia. TCR beta VDJ and CDR3 were profiled, and genomic DNA was the template. TCRdb independently ran MiXCR on the reads; one entry per CDR3 protein. The repertoire consists of about 210,000 distinct CDR3 sequences, with roughly 57% occurring once and the leading ten covering 25% to 30%. Input material: sorted CD4+, CD8+, or CD8+CD57+ T cells (not recorded which) from PBMCs. The receptors originated from a human donor in good health.

J is TRBJ2-7 and V is TRBV28, with 12 bases matching TRBD2. CDR3 size: 17 residues. The trim removed 5 bases at V and 2 bases at J, leaving 10 bases unmatched. Germline CDR1 is MDHEN and CDR2 is SYDVKM. CDR3 loop: CASSPPLAGGPTYEQYF. CDR3 DNA sequence: TGTGCCAGCAGTCCACCGCTAGCGGGAGGGCCGACCTACGAGCAGTACTTC. The full variable domain, rest sourced from reference TRBV28 and TRBJ2-7, is DVKVTQSSRYLVKRTGEKVFLECVQDMDHENMFWYRQDPGLGLRLIYFSYDVKMKEKGDIPEGYSVSREKKERFSLILESASTNQTSMYLCASSPPLAGGPTYEQYFGPGTRLTVT.

This clonotype has ten or more counts. This chain uses TRBV4-3 with TRBJ1-2, with 9 bases identical to TRBD1. The trim removed 1 base at V and 4 bases at J, leaving 1 base unmatched. The CDR3 loop spans 14 amino acids. The germline CDR1 and CDR2 sequences are LGHNA and YSLEER. Here the CDR3 DNA reads TGCGCCAGCAGCCAAGGACAGGGGGGCTATGGCTACACCTTC. Protein: CASSQGQGGYGYTF.

V and J are TRBV7-3 and TRBJ1-1; TRBD1 matches at 8 bases. This CDR3 has 17 residues. The germline gives CDR1 SGHTA, CDR2 FQGTGA. V dropped 2 bases and J dropped 4; count of bases not matched to a gene: 12. The CDR3 nucleotides are TGTGCCAGCAGCTTAGTAGGGACAGGCGGTTTTGGCACTGAAGCTTTCTTT. Protein sequence: CASSLVGTGGFGTEAFF.

As DNA, the CDR3 is TGTGCCAGCAGTGGGCCCCGTGGCACAGATACGCAGTATTTT. It encodes CASSGPRGTDTQYF. The chain joins TRBV2 to TRBJ2-3; D unclear. This CDR3 has 14 amino acids. Per the germline V gene, CDR1 is SNHLY and CDR2 is FYNNEI. Trimming stripped 4 bases from V and 1 base from J, with 9 bases between.

The chain employs TRBV10-3 and TRBJ2-2, with 7 bases aligning to TRBD1. Germline CDR1 reads ENHRY; CDR2 reads SYGVKD. Trimming removed 8 bases from V and 6 bases from J; junction bases left unmatched: 12. The CDR3 runs to 15 residues. CDR3 sequence: CAIGGNRGEAGELFF. The CDR3 DNA reads as TGTGCCATCGGGGGCAACAGGGGTGAAGCCGGGGAGCTGTTTTTT.

This clonotype was seen a few times. The chain couples TRBV24-1 to TRBJ2-1; a possible D gene is TRBD1 (5 bases). The germline gives CDR1 KGHDR, CDR2 SFDVKD. Trimming stripped 4 bases from V and 11 bases from J, with 11 bases between. This CDR3 has 12 amino acids. The CDR3 spells CATSDDSAKQFF. The CDR3 DNA sequence: TGTGCCACCAGTGACGACAGCGCGAAGCAGTTCTTC.

V usage is TRBV12-3 or TRBV12-4 and J usage is TRBJ2-2; D not certain. Trimming left V 7 bases short and J 5 bases short, with 14 bases between. The CDR3 sequence is 14 residues long. For the CDR3, the DNA is TGTGCCAGCAACGTCGTTGGCGGAACCGGGGAGCTGTTTTTT. Translation: CASNVVGGTGELFF.

This clonotype was seen a few times. V usage is TRBV3-1 and J usage is TRBJ2-7; 12 bases are shared with TRBD2. Germline V gene data show CDR1 as LGHDT and CDR2 as YNNKEL (reference sequence). V lost 5 bases and J lost 4; bases outside the gene matches: 9. The CDR3 is made up of 16 amino acids. The CDR3 region is CASSARLAGVEYEQYF. The CDR3 coding sequence is TGTGCCAGCAGCGCCAGACTAGCGGGAGTAGAGTACGAGCAGTACTTC.

The J gene is TRBJ1-5, the V gene TRBV24-1; 7 bases are a match to TRBD1. Trimming at V came to 9 bases and at J to 0 bases, leaving 4 bases not matched to a gene. The CDR3 runs to 14 residues. Germline CDR1 is KGHDR and CDR2 is SFDVKD. CDR3 DNA: TGTGCCACCGGGGACAGATATAGCAATCAGCCCCAGCATTTT. Protein: CATGDRYSNQPQHF.

This chain uses TRBV2 with TRBJ2-2, with a weak D call TRBD2 (7 bases). The CDR3 is made up of 20 amino acids. V lost 2 bases, J lost 2 bases, and 24 bases lay in between. CDR1 and CDR2 from the germline V gene are SNHLY and FYNNEI. This CDR3 reads CASSEFSSLGGRINTGELFF. The CDR3, as DNA: TGTGCCAGCAGTGAATTTAGTTCGTTGGGGGGGCGAATCAACACCGGGGAGCTGTTTTTT.

CDR3 sequence reads: CASSPWPGSSNYGYTF. In DNA, the CDR3 is TGTGCCAGTAGTCCCTGGCCGGGAAGTTCTAACTATGGCTACACCTTC. This chain links TRBV19 with TRBJ1-2; no reliable D call. CDR1 and CDR2 (germline): LNHDA, SQIVND (reference sequence). This CDR3 comprises 16 residues. Trimming pared 5 bases from V and 0 bases from J, leaving 16 bases between.

This clonotype turned up a few times. CDR3 loop: CASYGEISKEAEAFF. CDR3 sequence (DNA): TGTGCCAGCTACGGGGAGATTTCTAAGGAAGCTGAAGCTTTCTTT. This chain links TRBV7-9 with TRBJ1-1, with no clear D. Trimming removed 8 bases from V and 6 bases from J, with 22 bases in between. Per the germline V gene, CDR1 is SEHNR and CDR2 is FQNEAQ (reference sequence). The CDR3 consists of 15 residues.

In its sample, this clonotype was seen a few times. The chain couples TRBV7-9 to TRBJ2-7; 8 bases map to TRBD2. The CDR3 is 16 residues long. With 1 base clipped from V and 7 bases from J, the junction kept 12 bases outside the gene matches. Germline V gives CDR1 SEHNR, CDR2 FQNEAQ (reference sequence). CDR3 nucleotides: TGTGCCAGCAGCTTAGGTGGTAGCGGGGCGACGGGAGAGCAGTACTTC. Encoded protein: CASSLGGSGATGEQYF.

J is TRBJ2-3 and V is TRBV7-8, with 9 nucleotides matching TRBD2. V dropped 1 base and J dropped 4; count of bases not matched to a gene: 9. Germline CDR1 SGHVS, CDR2 FQNEAQ. The CDR3 is 17 residues long. The CDR3 sequence is CASSLGGPSGASDTQYF. CDR3 DNA: TGTGCCAGCAGCTTAGGGGGGCCTAGCGGGGCTTCAGATACGCAGTATTTT.

This clonotype appeared many times. V is TRBV6-2 or TRBV6-3 and J is TRBJ1-1, with D unresolved. V was cut by 0 bases and J by 3 bases, with 8 bases left in between. Per the germline V gene, CDR1 is MNHEY and CDR2 is SVGEGT. There are 14 residues in the CDR3. The CDR3 DNA follows: TGTGCCAGCAGTTACTCGGCCGAAGACACTGAAGCTTTCTTT. It yields the protein CASSYSAEDTEAFF.

This clonotype was seen only a few times. The chain has TRBV15 and TRBJ2-7; D possibly corresponds to TRBD1 (6 bases). V was clipped by 0 bases and J by 7 bases, with 28 bases between them. The CDR3 extends over 19 amino acids. Germline assignment: CDR1 LNHNV and CDR2 YYDKDF (reference sequence). CDR3 DNA sequence: TGTGCCACCAGCAGAGATAAGGAGGCGACAGGCTCCCGACATGTGGAGCAGTACTTC. Translated, it gives CATSRDKEATGSRHVEQYF.

The V gene is TRBV11-1, the J gene TRBJ2-5, with a weak D call TRBD1 (6 bases). CDR3 size: 14 residues. The germline V gene encodes CDR1 SGHAT and CDR2 FQDESV (reference sequence). Trimming removed 5 bases at V and 0 bases at J, with 10 bases between. The CDR3 coding sequence is TGTGCCAGCAGCCGTGACAGGAACCAAGAGACCCAGTACTTC. Translation: CASSRDRNQETQYF.

The genes are TRBV29-1 and TRBJ2-7, with 8 positions matching TRBD2. Germline V gene data show CDR1 as SQVTM and CDR2 as ANQGSEA. V shed 7 bases and J 8 bases; nucleotides not matched to a gene: 4. The CDR3 totals 10 residues. The CDR3 reads CSGYSGKQYF. The CDR3 DNA reads TGCAGCGGGTATAGCGGGAAGCAGTACTTC.

The chain has TRBV20-1 and TRBJ2-7, with 11 bases that match TRBD1. CDR1 DFQATT and CDR2 SNEGSKA come from the germline V gene (reference sequence). V was pared by 7 bases and J by 3 bases, with 8 bases of the junction left unmatched. The CDR3 covers 14 residues. The CDR3 nucleotides are TGCAGTGTTATAGTTGGGACAGGGGGCTACGAGCAGTACTTC. This translates into CSVIVGTGGYEQYF.

This clonotype was seen only a few times. The J gene is TRBJ1-2, the V gene TRBV3-1, with D possibly matching TRBD1 (5 bases). The CDR3 runs to 18 residues. Germline CDR1 is LGHDT and CDR2 is YNNKEL (reference sequence). The V and J ends lost 4 bases and 7 bases respectively, with 28 bases between them. The CDR3 is CASSLRIPKRGAASGYTF. DNA of the CDR3: TGTGCCAGCAGCCTACGTATCCCTAAGAGGGGCGCGGCGAGTGGCTACACCTTC.

This clonotype was observed at least ten times. This chain joins TRBV20-1 and TRBJ2-3, with 9 bases that match TRBD2. The CDR3 has 13 amino acids. Germline V lookup: CDR1 DFQATT, CDR2 SNEGSKA (reference sequence). V gave up 8 bases and J gave up 6 bases; unmatched junction bases: 9. Written as DNA, the CDR3 is TGCAGTCGACTAGCGGATGAGGGGGATACGCAGTATTTT. Its translation: CSRLADEGDTQYF.

The CDR3 DNA is TGCAGTGCTCCTCAGTACGTTTCGGCGGCCACTGAAGCTTTCTTT. The encoded protein is CSAPQYVSAATEAFF. The chain combines TRBV20-1 with TRBJ1-1; no definite D call. V was clipped by 5 bases and J by 4 bases, with 20 bases between them. Germline V lookup: CDR1 DFQATT, CDR2 SNEGSKA (reference sequence). The CDR3 runs 15 residues.

The chain recombines TRBV2 with TRBJ2-1; D perhaps matches TRBD2 (6 bases). The germline V gene has CDR1 SNHLY and CDR2 FYNNEI. Trimming stripped 4 bases from V and 5 bases from J, with 9 bases between. The CDR3 consists of 13 residues. The CDR3 sequence: CASSAGVHNEQFF. CDR3 nucleotides: TGTGCCAGCAGTGCGGGGGTACACAATGAGCAGTTCTTC.

The table lists this clonotype with many counts. This chain connects TRBV7-2 to TRBJ2-7; TRBD1 aligns across 8 bases. The junction had 12 bases not matched to a gene; V was cut back by 5 bases and J by 6 bases. The V gene's germline CDR1 is SGHTA and CDR2 FQGNSA. CDR3 length: 15 residues. CDR3 protein: CASSLSGTGGSEQYF. CDR3 bases: TGTGCCAGCAGCCTATCCGGCACAGGGGGAAGCGAGCAGTACTTC.

V usage is TRBV9 and J usage is TRBJ2-4; D is ambiguous. The CDR3 length is 11 residues. The ends were cut back, 7 bases at V and 9 bases at J, with 11 bases in the middle. Germline V gene lookup returns CDR1 SGDLS and CDR2 YYNGEE. CDR3 bases: TGTGCCAGCGGACGGGCTGGCATTCAGTACTTC. Translated, it gives CASGRAGIQYF.